This T cell receptor (beta chain) appears in the sequencing data of a study of CD8 T cells in Susac syndrome. Germline V gene data show CDR1 as LGHDT and CDR2 as YNNKEL (reference sequence). The V end lost 1 base, the J end lost 4 bases, and 19 bases lay between the germline ends. The CDR3 loop spans 17 amino acids. After extraction with the RNeasy kit, roughly 0.5 to 1 ug of the RNA was reverse transcribed using random hexamers. The TCR beta CDR3 was amplified by immunoSEQ multiplex PCR across 54 Vbeta, 13 Jbeta. Via MiXCR, TCRdb re-called the immunoSEQ multiplex PCR reads, giving one row per CDR3 protein. The sample includes 150,000 to 200,000 distinct CDR3 sequences, around 95% of them seen just once. Sequencing of TCR beta drew on CD8+ and CD4+ T cells from blood. In contrast to the negatively isolated CD8+ and CD4+ T cells, TEMRA cells were FACS-enriched. Whole-study results and caveats: The study conceded that relatively few individuals underwent its TCR sequencing and HLA analysis.

As to this clonotype: Its antigen is still unknown.

The rearrangement uses TRBV3-1 and TRBJ2-5; D unresolved. This sequence was found in a human donor with multiple sclerosis. Sequencing was done on a sample of CD4+ T cells from PBMCs. The CDR3 DNA reads as TGTGCCAGCAGCCAAGTTTCATCAGGCCCCCGTGGAGAGACCCAGTACTTC. Translation: CASSQVSSGPRGETQYF.